This is a list of T cell receptor beta chains from one sample in a study of shared clonotypes between healthy human individuals. Method: immunoSEQ multiplex PCR; TCRdb's copy keeps in-frame clones and lacks some. The repertoire has hundreds of thousands of clones, 96% of them found once; the top ten carry 0.06%. Sequencing was carried out using naive CD4+ T cells sorted from blood. These receptors came from a woman aged 30 to 39 in good health. Both conserved end residues are trimmed from each CDR3. Fields, in order: V gene, D gene, J gene, CDR3 protein. The D gene is left open where the match is weak.

TRBV6-6	NA	TRBJ1-1	ASSQQGRTEAF
TRBV6-5	NA	TRBJ2-2	ASGRGRTGELF
TRBV28	NA	TRBJ2-5	ASSLYSQETQY
TRBV28	TRBD1	TRBJ1-5	ASSSSGGVGNQPQH
TRBV6-5	NA	TRBJ1-1	ASTAGSPATEAF
TRBV7-9	TRBD1	TRBJ2-7	ASSSDRVRYEQY
TRBV4-1	TRBD1	TRBJ2-5	ASSPVGRGQEQY
TRBV4-1	NA	TRBJ2-5	ASSQGGGFGGVRETQY
TRBV11-2	TRBD1	TRBJ1-1	ASSRDRDTEAF
TRBV2	NA	TRBJ1-5	ASSEARGLYQPQH
TRBV5-4	TRBD2	TRBJ2-1	ASSLEASGSFSYNEQF
TRBV28	TRBD1	TRBJ2-6	ASVGTGVSGANVLT
TRBV18	TRBD1	TRBJ2-7	ASSPGQGLSYEQY
TRBV5-1	NA	TRBJ2-7	ASSTQPTKYEQY
TRBV2	NA	TRBJ2-4	ASRGTAGPKNIQY
TRBV6-6	NA	TRBJ2-7	ASSYSEAPRGHEQY
TRBV5-1	NA	TRBJ2-2	ASSGWTLNTGELF